What follows are 4 T cell receptor beta chains derived from one specimen sequenced in a study of post-analysis software for immune sequencing data. General study points: Patients carried a few TRBV segments more frequently than controls did, and TRBV5-6, TRBV5-1 and TRBV20-1 were among them.

The antigens for these receptors are not known. Incorporated into the TCR beta cDNA libraries were unique molecular identifiers, which served to reduce PCR and sequencing biases. MiXCR was run by TCRdb on the PCR reads, yielding one entry per CDR3 protein. The table shows about 150,000 distinct CDR3 sequences, with approximately 30% occurring only once. The sample comprised blood. The receptors originated from a girl aged 5-17 years with multiple sclerosis.

This clonotype was seen just once. The chain joins TRBV4-1 to TRBJ2-4; 7 bases map to TRBD2. This CDR3 comprises 20 residues. Germline CDR1 is MGHRA and CDR2 is YSYEKL. With V trimmed by 2 bases and J by 7 bases, 23 bases remained unmatched. In nucleotides, the CDR3 is TGCGCCAGCAGCCAATCGCTCCTGCCGGGGGGTCTAGGATCTAGCAACATTCAGTACTTC. Translation: CASSQSLLPGGLGSSNIQYF.

This clonotype was seen only a few times. This sequence joins TRBV10-3 and TRBJ1-4; D remains ambiguous. V lost 0 bases to trimming and J lost 8 bases, with 19 bases between them. This CDR3 has 17 amino acids. Germline V gene data show CDR1 as ENHRY and CDR2 as SYGVKD. Written as DNA, the CDR3 is TGTGCCATCAGTGAGTCGGGAACATCCGGGGTGAGAGAAAAACTGTTTTTT. Protein: CAISESGTSGVREKLFF.

In its sample, this clonotype was seen a few times. V gene TRBV5-1 combines with J gene TRBJ2-1, with D possibly being TRBD2 (5 bases). This CDR3 region has 14 residues. Per germline, CDR1 SGHRS and CDR2 YFSETQ. Between the trimmed V and J ends, which lost 0 bases and 8 bases, there was a span of 12 bases. As DNA, the CDR3 is TGCGCCAGCAGCTTGGTACCCTCCGGGGATGAGCAGTTCTTC. Protein product: CASSLVPSGDEQFF. Full variable domain (outside the CDR3, taken from reference TRBV5-1 and TRBJ2-1): KAGVTQTPRYLIKTRGQQVTLSCSPISGHRSVSWYQQTPGQGLQFLFEYFSETQRNKGNFPGRFSGRQFSNSRSEMNVSTLELGDSALYLCASSLVPSGDEQFFGPGTRLTVL.

A note on this clonotype: Since a much larger clone is just one base distant, this may be a read error. V gene TRBV12-3 or TRBV12-4 combines with J gene TRBJ2-3, with 11 bases fitting TRBD2. V lost 5 bases and J lost 4; bases outside the gene matches: 8. The CDR3 extends over 16 amino acids. The CDR3 here is CASSRPSGRTADTQYF. CDR3 DNA: TGTGCCAGCAGTAGGCCTAGCGGGAGGACGGCAGATACGCAGTATTTT.